The clone carrying this T cell receptor beta chain occurred a few times. Its cognate antigen is unknown. The data were taken from a study of early T cells in non-severe SARS-CoV-2 infection. Study at large: Chains were unpaired, as sequencing was done on bulk RNA from unsorted whole blood.

The study's findings and limits: The study's VDJdb matching favored anti-spike CD8 responses and missed private and CD4 specificities.

Germline CDR1 reads LNHDA; CDR2 reads SQIVND (reference sequence). V shed 3 bases, J shed 8 bases, and the junction held 6 bases outside the gene matches. The CDR3 is 14 amino acids. Individual cDNA molecules each received unique molecular identifiers attached to them. From the 5' RACE reads, TCRdb called clonotypes with MiXCR, one entry per CDR3 protein. The sample records about 33,000 distinct CDR3 sequences, under 6% being singletons. The sequencing sample was made of whole blood. This clonotype was sampled from an adult who was a healthcare worker with PCR-confirmed SARS-CoV-2 infection or an uninfected control (not recorded which). The chain uses TRBV19 and TRBJ2-1, with 8 nucleotides matching TRBD2. CDR3 region: CASSIAGGIHEQFF. The CDR3 DNA follows: TGTGCCAGTAGTATTGCGGGAGGAATCCATGAGCAGTTCTTC.